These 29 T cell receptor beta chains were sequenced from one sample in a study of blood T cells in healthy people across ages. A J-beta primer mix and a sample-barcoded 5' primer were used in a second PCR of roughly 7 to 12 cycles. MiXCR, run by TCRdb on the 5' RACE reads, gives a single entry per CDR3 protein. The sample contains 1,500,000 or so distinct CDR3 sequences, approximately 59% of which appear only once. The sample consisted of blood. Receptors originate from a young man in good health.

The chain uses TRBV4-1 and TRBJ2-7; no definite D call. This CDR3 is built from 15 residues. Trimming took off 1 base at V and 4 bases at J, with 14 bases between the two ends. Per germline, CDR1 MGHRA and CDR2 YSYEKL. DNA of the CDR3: TGCGCCAGCAGCCAAGTATACTCCGGCCAATACGAGCAGTACTTC. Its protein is CASSQVYSGQYEQYF.

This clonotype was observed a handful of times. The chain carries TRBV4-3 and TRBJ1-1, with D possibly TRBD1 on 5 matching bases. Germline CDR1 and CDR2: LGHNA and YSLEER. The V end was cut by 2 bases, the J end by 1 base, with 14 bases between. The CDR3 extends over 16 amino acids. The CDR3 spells CASSQRYFTGNTEAFF. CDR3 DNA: TGCGCCAGCAGCCAACGATATTTTACAGGGAACACTGAAGCTTTCTTT.

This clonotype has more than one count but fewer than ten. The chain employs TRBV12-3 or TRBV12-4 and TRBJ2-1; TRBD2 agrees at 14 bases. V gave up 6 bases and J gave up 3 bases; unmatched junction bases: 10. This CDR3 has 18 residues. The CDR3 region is CASRTGTSGGIRYNEQFF. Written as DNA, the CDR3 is TGTGCCAGCAGAACCGGGACTAGCGGGGGAATACGCTACAATGAGCAGTTCTTC.

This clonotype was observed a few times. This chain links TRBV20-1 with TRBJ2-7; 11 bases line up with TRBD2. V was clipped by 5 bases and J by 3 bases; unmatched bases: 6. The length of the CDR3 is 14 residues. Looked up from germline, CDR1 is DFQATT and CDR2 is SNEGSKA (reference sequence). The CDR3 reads CSASPTSGVYEQYF. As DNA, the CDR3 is TGCAGTGCTTCCCCGACTAGCGGGGTCTACGAGCAGTACTTC.

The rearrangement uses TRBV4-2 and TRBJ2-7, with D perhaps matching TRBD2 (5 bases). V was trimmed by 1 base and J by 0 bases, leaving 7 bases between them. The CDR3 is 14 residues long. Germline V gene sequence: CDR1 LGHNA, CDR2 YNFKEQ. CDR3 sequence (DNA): TGTGCCAGCAGCCAAGTGACTACCTCCTACGAGCAGTACTTC. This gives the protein CASSQVTTSYEQYF.

Here the CDR3 DNA reads TGCAGCGTTGGCGACCCGGACAGGGGGGCAAGAAACACCGGGGAGCTGTTTTTT. Translation: CSVGDPDRGARNTGELFF. The chain carries TRBV29-1 and TRBJ2-2; 10 nucleotides agree with TRBD1. The germline V gene has CDR1 SQVTM and CDR2 ANQGSEA. After removal of 4 bases from V and 2 bases from J, the junction contained 13 bases not matched to a gene. The CDR3 is 18 residues long.

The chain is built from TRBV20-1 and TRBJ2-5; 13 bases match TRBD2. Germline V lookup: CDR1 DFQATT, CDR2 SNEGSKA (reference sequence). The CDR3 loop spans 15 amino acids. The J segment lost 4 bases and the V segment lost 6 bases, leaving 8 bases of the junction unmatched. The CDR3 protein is CSADPLAGGRETQYF. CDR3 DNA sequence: TGCAGTGCCGACCCACTAGCGGGGGGGCGAGAGACCCAGTACTTC.

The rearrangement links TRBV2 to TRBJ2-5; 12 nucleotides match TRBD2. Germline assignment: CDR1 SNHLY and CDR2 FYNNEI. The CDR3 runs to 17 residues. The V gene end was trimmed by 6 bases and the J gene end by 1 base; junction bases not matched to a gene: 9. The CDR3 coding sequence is TGTGCCAGCAGGGTCTGGACTAGCGGGGAACTCCAAGAGACCCAGTACTTC. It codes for CASRVWTSGELQETQYF.

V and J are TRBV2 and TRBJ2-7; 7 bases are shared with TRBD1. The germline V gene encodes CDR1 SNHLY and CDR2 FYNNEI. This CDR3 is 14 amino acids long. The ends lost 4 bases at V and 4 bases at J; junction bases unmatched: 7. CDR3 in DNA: TGTGCCAGCAGTGGCCGGACAGGAGAATACGAGCAGTACTTC. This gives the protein CASSGRTGEYEQYF.

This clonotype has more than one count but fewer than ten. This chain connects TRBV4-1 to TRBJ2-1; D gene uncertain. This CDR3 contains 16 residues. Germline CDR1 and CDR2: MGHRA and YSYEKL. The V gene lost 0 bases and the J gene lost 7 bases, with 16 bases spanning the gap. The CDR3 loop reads CASSQEALGWWNEQFF. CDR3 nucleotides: TGCGCCAGCAGCCAAGAGGCTCTGGGCTGGTGGAATGAGCAGTTCTTC.

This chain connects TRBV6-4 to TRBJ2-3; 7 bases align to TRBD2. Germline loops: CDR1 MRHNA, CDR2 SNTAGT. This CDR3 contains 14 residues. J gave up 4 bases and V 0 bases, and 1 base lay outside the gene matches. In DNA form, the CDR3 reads TGTGCCAGCAGTGACTCGGCGGGAGCAGATACGCAGTATTTT. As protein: CASSDSAGADTQYF.

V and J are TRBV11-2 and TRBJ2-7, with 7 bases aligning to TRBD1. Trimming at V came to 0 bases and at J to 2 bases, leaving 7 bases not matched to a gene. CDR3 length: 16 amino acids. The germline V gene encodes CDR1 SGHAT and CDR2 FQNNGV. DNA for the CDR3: TGTGCCAGCAGCTTAGACCTGGAAACAGGGGCCTACGAGCAGTACTTC. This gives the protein CASSLDLETGAYEQYF.

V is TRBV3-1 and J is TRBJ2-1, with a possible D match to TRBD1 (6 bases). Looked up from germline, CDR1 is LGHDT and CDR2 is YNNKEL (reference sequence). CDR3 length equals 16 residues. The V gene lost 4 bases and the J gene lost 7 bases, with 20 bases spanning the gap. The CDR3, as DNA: TGTGCCAGCAGCCCGATAGGGGCAGGGGCCCCGAATGAGCAGTTCTTC. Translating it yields CASSPIGAGAPNEQFF.

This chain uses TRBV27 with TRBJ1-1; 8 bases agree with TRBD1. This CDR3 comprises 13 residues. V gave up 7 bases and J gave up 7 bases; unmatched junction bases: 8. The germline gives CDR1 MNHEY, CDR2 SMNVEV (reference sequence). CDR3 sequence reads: CASNPDRENEAFF. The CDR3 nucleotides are TGTGCCAGCAACCCGGACAGGGAGAATGAAGCTTTCTTT.

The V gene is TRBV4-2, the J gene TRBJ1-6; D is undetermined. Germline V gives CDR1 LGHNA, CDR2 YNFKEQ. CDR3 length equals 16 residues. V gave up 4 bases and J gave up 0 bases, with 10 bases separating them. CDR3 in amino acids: CASSPEYSSYNSPLHF. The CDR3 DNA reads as TGTGCCAGCAGCCCAGAGTACAGCTCCTATAATTCACCCCTCCACTTT.

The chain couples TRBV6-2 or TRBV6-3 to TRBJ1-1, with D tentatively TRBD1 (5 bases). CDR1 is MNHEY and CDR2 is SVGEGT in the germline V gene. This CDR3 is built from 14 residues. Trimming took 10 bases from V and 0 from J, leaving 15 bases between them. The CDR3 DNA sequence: TGTGCCATCGAGAGGGACGGCATGAACACTGAAGCTTTCTTT. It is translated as CAIERDGMNTEAFF.

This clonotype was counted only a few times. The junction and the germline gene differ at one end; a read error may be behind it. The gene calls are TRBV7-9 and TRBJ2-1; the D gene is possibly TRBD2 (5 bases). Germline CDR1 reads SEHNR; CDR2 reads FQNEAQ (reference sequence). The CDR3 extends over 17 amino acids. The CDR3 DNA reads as TGTGCCAGCAGCTTAGAGAGGGCGGGCCGATCCTGCAATGAGCAGTTCTTC. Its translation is CASSLERAGRSCNEQFF. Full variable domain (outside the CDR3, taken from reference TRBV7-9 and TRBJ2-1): DTGVSQNPRHKITKRGQNVTFRCDPISEHNRLYWYRQTLGQGPEFLTYFQNEAQLEKSRLLSDRFSAERPKGSFSTLEIQRTEQGDSAMYLCASSLERAGRSCNEQFFGPGTRLTVL.

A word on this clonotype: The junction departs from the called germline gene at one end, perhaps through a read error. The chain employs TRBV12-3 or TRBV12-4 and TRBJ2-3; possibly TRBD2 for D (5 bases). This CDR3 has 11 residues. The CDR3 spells CASSRDYTQYF. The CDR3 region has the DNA TGTGCCAGCAGCCGGGATTATACACAGTATTTT.

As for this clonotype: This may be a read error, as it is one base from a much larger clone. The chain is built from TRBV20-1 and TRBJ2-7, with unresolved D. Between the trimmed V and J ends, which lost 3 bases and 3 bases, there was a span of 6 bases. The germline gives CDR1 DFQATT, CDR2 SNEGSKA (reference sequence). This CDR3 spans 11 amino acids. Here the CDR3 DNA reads TGCAGTGCTAGGGAGCGCTACGAGCAGTACTTC. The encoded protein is CSARERYEQYF.

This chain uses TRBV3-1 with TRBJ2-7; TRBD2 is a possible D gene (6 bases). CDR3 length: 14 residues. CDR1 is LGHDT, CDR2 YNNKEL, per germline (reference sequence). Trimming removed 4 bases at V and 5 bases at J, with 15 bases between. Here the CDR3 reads CASSPAGLADEQYF. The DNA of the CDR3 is TGTGCCAGCAGCCCCGCGGGGCTAGCTGACGAGCAGTACTTC.

Here the CDR3 reads CASSLEGGLGRGYTF. The CDR3, as DNA: TGTGCCAGCAGTTTGGAGGGCGGTCTGGGGAGGGGCTACACCTTC. The chain carries TRBV27 and TRBJ1-2, with no clear D. Germline V CDR1 and CDR2: MNHEY, SMNVEV (reference sequence). The CDR3 loop spans 15 amino acids. The germline V and J ends were trimmed by 3 bases and 8 bases, with 19 bases remaining between them.

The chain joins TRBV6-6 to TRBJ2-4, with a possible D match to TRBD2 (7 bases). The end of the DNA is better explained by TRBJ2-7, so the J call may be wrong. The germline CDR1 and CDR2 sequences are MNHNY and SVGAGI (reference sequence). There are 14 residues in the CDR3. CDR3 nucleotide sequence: TGTGCCAGCAGTTATCGGGGGGCCGCCTACGAGCAGTACTTC. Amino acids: CASSYRGAAYEQYF.

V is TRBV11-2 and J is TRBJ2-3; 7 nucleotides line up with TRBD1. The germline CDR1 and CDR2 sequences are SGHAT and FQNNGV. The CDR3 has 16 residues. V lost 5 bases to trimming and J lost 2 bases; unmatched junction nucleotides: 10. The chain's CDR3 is CASSLSRDSYTDTQYF. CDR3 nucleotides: TGTGCCAGCAGCCTAAGTCGGGACAGTTACACAGATACGCAGTATTTT.

CDR3 residues: CASSATGILYEQYF. For the CDR3, the DNA is TGCGCCAGCAGTGCTACCGGGATCCTTTACGAGCAGTACTTC. The chain recombines TRBV10-1 with TRBJ2-4, with D possibly TRBD2 on 5 matching bases. The J call may not be correct, given that the DNA end is closer to TRBJ2-7. Germline V gives CDR1 WNHNN, CDR2 SYGVQD (reference sequence). The CDR3 totals 14 residues.

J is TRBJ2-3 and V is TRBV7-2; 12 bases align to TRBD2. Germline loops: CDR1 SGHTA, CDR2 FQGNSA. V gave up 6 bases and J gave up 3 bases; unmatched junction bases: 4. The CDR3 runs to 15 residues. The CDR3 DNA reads TGTGCCAGCAGATCGACTAGCGGGGGTACAGATACGCAGTATTTT. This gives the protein CASRSTSGGTDTQYF.

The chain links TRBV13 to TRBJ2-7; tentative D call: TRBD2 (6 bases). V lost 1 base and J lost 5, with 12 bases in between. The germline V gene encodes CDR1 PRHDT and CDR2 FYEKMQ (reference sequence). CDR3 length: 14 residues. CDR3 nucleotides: TGTGCCAGCAGCTTAGTCGCGGGGTACCACGAGCAGTACTTC. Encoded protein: CASSLVAGYHEQYF.

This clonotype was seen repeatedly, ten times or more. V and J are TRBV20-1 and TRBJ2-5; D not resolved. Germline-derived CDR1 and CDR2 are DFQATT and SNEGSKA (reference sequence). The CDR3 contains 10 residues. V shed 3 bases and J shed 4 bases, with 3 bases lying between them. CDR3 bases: TGCAGTGCTAGCTTAGAGACCCAGTACTTC. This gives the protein CSASLETQYF.

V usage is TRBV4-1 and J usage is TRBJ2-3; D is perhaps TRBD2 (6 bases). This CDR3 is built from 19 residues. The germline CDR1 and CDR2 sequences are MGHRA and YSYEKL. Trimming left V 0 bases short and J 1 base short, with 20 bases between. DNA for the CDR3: TGCGCCAGCAGCCAAGAGATAAACAGCGGACTAACCCGCACAGATACGCAGTATTTT. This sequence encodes CASSQEINSGLTRTDTQYF.

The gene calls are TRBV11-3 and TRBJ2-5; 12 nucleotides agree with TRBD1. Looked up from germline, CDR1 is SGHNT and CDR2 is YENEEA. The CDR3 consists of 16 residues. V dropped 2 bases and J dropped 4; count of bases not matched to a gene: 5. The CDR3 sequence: CASSLTGTGGRETQYF. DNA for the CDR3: TGTGCCAGCAGCTTAACCGGGACAGGGGGCCGAGAGACCCAGTACTTC.